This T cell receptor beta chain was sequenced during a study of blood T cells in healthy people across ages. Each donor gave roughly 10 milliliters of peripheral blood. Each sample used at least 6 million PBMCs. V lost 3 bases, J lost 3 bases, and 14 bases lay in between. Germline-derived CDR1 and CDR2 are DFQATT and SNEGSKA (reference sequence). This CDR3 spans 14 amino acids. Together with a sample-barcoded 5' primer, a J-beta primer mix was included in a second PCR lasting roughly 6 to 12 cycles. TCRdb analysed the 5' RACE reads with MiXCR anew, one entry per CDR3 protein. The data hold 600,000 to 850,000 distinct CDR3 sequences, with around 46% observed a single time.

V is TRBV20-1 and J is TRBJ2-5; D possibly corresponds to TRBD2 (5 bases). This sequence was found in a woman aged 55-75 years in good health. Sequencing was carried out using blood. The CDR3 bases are TGCAGTGCTAGTGCGACGGACTCCAAAGAGACCCAGTACTTC. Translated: CSASATDSKETQYF.